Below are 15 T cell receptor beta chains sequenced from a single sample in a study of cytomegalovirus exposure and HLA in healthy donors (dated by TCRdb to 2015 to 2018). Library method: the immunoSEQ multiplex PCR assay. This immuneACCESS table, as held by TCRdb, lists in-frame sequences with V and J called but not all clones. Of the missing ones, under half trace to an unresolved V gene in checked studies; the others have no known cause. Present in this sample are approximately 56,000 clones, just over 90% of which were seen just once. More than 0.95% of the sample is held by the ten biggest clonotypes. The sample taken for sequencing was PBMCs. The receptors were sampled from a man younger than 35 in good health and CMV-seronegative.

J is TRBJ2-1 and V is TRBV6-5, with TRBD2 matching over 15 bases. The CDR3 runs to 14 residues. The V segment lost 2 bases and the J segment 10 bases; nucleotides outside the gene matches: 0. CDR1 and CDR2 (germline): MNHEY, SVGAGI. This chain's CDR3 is CASSYGTSGREQFF. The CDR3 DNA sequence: TGTGCCAGCAGTTACGGGACTAGCGGGAGGGAGCAGTTCTTC.

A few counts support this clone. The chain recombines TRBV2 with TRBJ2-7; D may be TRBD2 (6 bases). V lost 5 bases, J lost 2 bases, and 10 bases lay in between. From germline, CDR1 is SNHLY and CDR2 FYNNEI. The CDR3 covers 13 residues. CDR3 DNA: TGTGCCAGCAGTCCAATAGCGGCCTACGAGCAGTACTTC. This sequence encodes CASSPIAAYEQYF.

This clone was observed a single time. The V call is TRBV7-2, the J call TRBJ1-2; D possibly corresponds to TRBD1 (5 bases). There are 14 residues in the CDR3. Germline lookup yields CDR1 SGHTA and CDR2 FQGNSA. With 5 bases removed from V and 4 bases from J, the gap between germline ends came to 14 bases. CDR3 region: CASSPYQGLYGYTF. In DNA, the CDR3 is TGTGCCAGCAGCCCGTACCAGGGACTCTATGGCTACACCTTC.

The CDR3 bases are TGTGCCAGCAGCTCGGAACTGGGGACTAGCGCCATTCTGAGCACAGATACGCAGTATTTT. This translates into CASSSELGTSAILSTDTQYF. This chain joins TRBV5-4 and TRBJ2-3; TRBD2 aligns across 10 bases. There are 20 residues in the CDR3. V was pared by 3 bases and J by 0 bases, with 16 bases of the junction left unmatched. Germline loops: CDR1 SGHNT, CDR2 YYREEE (reference sequence).

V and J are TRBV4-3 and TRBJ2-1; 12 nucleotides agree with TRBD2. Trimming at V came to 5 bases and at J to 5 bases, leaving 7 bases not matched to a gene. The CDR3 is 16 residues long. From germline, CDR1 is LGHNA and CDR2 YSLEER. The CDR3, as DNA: TGCGCCAGCAGCGACCGACTAGCGGGAGTCCACAATGAGCAGTTCTTC. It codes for CASSDRLAGVHNEQFF.

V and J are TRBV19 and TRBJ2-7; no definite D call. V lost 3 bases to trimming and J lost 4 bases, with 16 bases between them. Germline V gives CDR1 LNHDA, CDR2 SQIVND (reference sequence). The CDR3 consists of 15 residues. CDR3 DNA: TGTGCCAGTAGTATTCTCTCTGGCTCAACATACGAGCAGTACTTC. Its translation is CASSILSGSTYEQYF.

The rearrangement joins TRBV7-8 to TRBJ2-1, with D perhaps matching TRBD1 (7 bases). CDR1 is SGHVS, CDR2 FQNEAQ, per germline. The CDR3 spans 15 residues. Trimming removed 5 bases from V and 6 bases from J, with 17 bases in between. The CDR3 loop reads CASSTRGAPGNEQFF. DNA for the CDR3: TGTGCCAGCAGCACCAGGGGGGCCCCGGGCAATGAGCAGTTCTTC.

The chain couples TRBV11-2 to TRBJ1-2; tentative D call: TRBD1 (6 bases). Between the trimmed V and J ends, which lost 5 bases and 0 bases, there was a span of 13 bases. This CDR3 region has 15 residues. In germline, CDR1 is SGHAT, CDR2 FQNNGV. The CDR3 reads CASSPGDTSNYGYTF. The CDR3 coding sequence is TGTGCCAGCAGCCCCGGGGACACCTCTAACTATGGCTACACCTTC.

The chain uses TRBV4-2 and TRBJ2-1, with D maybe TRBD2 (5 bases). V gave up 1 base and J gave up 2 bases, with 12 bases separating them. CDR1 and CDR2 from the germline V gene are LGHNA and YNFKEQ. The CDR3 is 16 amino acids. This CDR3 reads CASSQVPSGTYNEQFF. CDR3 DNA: TGTGCCAGCAGCCAAGTCCCGAGCGGTACCTACAATGAGCAGTTCTTC.

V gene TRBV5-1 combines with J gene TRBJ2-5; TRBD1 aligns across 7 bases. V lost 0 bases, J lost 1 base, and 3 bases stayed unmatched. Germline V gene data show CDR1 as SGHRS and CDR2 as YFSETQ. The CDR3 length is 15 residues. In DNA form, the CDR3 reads TGCGCCAGCAGCTTGGTGGGGACAGTCCAAGAGACCCAGTACTTC. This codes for CASSLVGTVQETQYF.

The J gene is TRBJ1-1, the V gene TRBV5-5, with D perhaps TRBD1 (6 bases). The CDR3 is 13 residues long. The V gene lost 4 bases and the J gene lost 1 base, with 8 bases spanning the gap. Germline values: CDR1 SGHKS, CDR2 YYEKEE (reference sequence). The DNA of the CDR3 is TGTGCCAGCAGCAGGGGGGGGAACACTGAAGCTTTCTTT. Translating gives CASSRGGNTEAFF.

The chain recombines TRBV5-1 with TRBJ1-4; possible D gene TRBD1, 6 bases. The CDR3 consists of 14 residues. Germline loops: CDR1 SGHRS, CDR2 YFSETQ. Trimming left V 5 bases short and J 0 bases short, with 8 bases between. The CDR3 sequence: CASRTGSTNEKLFF. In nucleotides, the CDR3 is TGCGCCAGCAGAACAGGGTCAACTAATGAAAAACTGTTTTTT.

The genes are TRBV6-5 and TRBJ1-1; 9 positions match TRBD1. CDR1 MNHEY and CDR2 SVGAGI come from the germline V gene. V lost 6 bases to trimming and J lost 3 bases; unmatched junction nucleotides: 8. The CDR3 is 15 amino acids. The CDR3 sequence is CASSPAQGADTEAFF. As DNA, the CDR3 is TGTGCCAGCAGCCCTGCACAGGGGGCAGACACTGAAGCTTTCTTT.

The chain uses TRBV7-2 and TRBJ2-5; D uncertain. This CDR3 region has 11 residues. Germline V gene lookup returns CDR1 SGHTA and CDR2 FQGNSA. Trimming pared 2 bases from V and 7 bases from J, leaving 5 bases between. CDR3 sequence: CASSLPSTQYF. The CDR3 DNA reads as TGTGCCAGCAGCTTACCGTCGACCCAGTACTTC.

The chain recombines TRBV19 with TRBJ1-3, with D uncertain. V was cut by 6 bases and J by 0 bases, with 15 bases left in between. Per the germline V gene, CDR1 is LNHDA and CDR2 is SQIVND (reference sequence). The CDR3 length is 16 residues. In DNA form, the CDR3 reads TGTGCCAGTAGGAAGGAAGCAGGCCTCTCTGGAAACACCATATATTTT. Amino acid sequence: CASRKEAGLSGNTIYF.